The source of this TCR beta chain is a study of cytomegalovirus exposure and HLA in healthy donors. Repertoires were generated with immunoSEQ multiplex PCR, while TCRdb's copy carries only in-frame clones and drops some. The sample records 120,000 or so clones, around 90% being singletons. Trimming pared 5 bases from V and 3 bases from J, leaving 8 bases between. The germline CDR1 and CDR2 sequences are LNHNV and YYDKDF (reference sequence). The CDR3 consists of 13 residues. The table lists this clone with a few counts. What it binds is unknown. The validation cohort, a group of 120 subjects, included the donors and was separate from the approximately 700-subject first cohort. Whole-study results and caveats: Researchers counted roughly 150 TCR beta chains as cytomegalovirus-associated.

Input material: PBMCs. This TCR derives from a woman aged 18 to 35 in good health and CMV-seronegative. The V gene is TRBV15, the J gene TRBJ2-1; no clear D gene. As DNA, the CDR3 is TGTGCCACCAGCTTTACTGACTACAATGAGCAGTTCTTC. Translated: CATSFTDYNEQFF.